This TCR beta chain came from a study of cytomegalovirus exposure and HLA in healthy donors listed by TCRdb under 2017. Regarding the complete study: An earlier analysis of 587 of the donors reported 250 to 350 Gb of sequence data and 117 million unique TCR beta sequences from some 180 million T cells. Roughly 300 gigabases of sequencing data and 70 million to 100 million unique TCR sequences were included in an early release covering roughly 600 HLA-typed donors. Of the 300 to 500 genotyped donors, approximately 80% were placed in the genetic ancestry cluster associated with self-reported Caucasian donors. The aim of the study was to test whether cataloging public T cell receptors could identify signatures of past pathogen exposure. The study profiled the T cell repertoires of 550 to 700 subjects by immunosequencing and related them to cytomegalovirus serostatus. A separate validation cohort of about 110 different subjects was used in addition to the approximately 610-subject first cohort. To predict cytomegalovirus infection status, the study combined high-throughput TCR immunosequencing, statistical association of individual TCRs with disease status, and machine learning. In a later analysis, previously published TCR beta repertoires from 600 to 850 donors were re-analyzed and high-resolution HLA genotyping was added so that TCR occurrence patterns could be studied. Rather than drawing on any new phenotypic data, the later analysis identified candidate immune exposures from TCR beta sequences and the way those sequences occurred across donors. An earlier analysis of fewer than 700 of the donors applied high-throughput TCR beta sequencing to assess whether each TCR beta V gene segment acted as functional or pseudogenic. Alongside the repertoire data, information on donor age, sex, ethnicity and CMV serostatus was compiled. In a later genetic analysis, genome-wide SNP genotypes for about 60% of the 666 donors were used, and that subset was treated as a discovery cohort. Every discovery cohort repertoire had been produced on one sequencing platform. Both class I and class II loci were covered by HLA typing, at four-digit resolution. The number of donors typed differed by locus, with about 620-630 for A, B, C, DRB1 and DQB1, 522 for DQA1, 606 for DPA1, and 400 to 490 for DPB1. A few DR-DQ haplotypes were treated as single units for association and clustering because of strong linkage in the cohort. Across approximately 400 genotyped donors of the cohort, an average of approximately 240,000 unique TCR beta nucleotide sequences per donor were sequenced, and approximately 19% of those sequences were non-productive.

CDR1 and CDR2 are read off the germline V gene as SGHTA and FQGTGA. The cysteine opens and the phenylalanine closes a CDR3 of 18 amino acids. Left in the record is the CDR3 DNA by itself, 54 bases read in frame from the first base. The cohort comprised hundreds of healthy bone marrow donors. At the time of sampling, all cohort members were nominally healthy, though unrecorded immune exposures were likely present. The donor tested CMV seronegative, placing the donor among the 350 or so seronegative members of the cohort. Each donor provided a peripheral blood sample, and peripheral blood mononuclear cells were used for TCR beta sequencing. Genomic DNA was extracted from the blood cell samples with the Qiagen DNeasy Blood Extraction Kit. The library was generated by the immunoSEQ multiplex PCR assay. For the multiplex PCR, a mixture combining 60 forward primers for TCR Vbeta segments and 13 reverse primers for TCR Jbeta segments was used. A multiplex PCR assay on genomic DNA amplified the CDR3 region of rearranged TCR beta genes. Amplified TCR beta libraries were sequenced as 87-base-pair reads on the Illumina HiSeq System. The authors processed their data as follows. A later analysis tallied around 80 million unique TCR beta chains across the 666 repertoires, and some 12 million of those chains were shared by two or more donors. Raw reads were error-corrected and collapsed into unique sequences by a nearest-neighbor algorithm in which closely related sequences were merged to remove PCR and sequencing errors. To assign V, D and J gene segments, CDR3 sequences were aligned to IMGT reference sequences. For a sequence to be retained, at least a six-nucleotide match to both a V gene segment and a J gene segment was required. A rearrangement was called productive if the CDR3 had no stop codons and remained in frame with V and J, and every other rearrangement was called non-productive. CDR3 was defined by IMGT convention, running from the second conserved V-encoded cysteine to the conserved J-encoded phenylalanine. The earlier analysis of a few hundred of the donors excluded any sequence lacking an unambiguous match to a single V gene segment. An earlier analysis of several hundred of the donors called V segments functional above 56.7% productive rearrangements and segregating when the between-donor standard deviation exceeded 5%. A statistical classification framework was built for diagnosing cytomegalovirus status from the catalog of TCR beta chain sequences. V and J gene assignment, in a later analysis, came from comparing TCR nucleotide sequences with IMGT/GENE-DB human TR gene sequences. The TCRdist pipeline was used in a later analysis to assign CDR3 sequences and most-parsimonious VDJ recombination scenarios. In a later analysis, each TCR beta chain was defined by its CDR3 amino acid sequence together with its V-gene family, and reads lacking a unique V-gene family were excluded. In a later analysis, a few hundred highly shared, low-generation-probability nucleotide sequences were removed to address suspected cross-contamination and a sequencing artifact. In a later analysis, a clonal expansion index was calculated for each public chain from normalized within-repertoire ranks of inferred template counts. In a later analysis, generation probabilities were computed with a VDJ recombination model fitted to out-of-frame rearrangements, and the resulting probabilities were checked against IGoR. In a later analysis, hypergeometric tests were used to score TCR-TCR, TCR-HLA and TCR-CMV co-occurrence, with a repertoire-size bias correction applied to TCR pairs. A later analysis estimated false discovery rates by permuting HLA or CMV assignments 20 times. In a later analysis, co-occurring TCRs were grouped using DBSCAN, with TCRdist sequence similarity added in when clustering inside HLA-allele-positive subsets. For co-occurrence clustering, repertoires with fewer than 30,000 or more than 120,000 public chains were excluded, along with 5 or 6 repertoires with anomalous nucleotide sharing. TCRdb stores this immuneACCESS table with in-frame sequences only. Part of the clones is absent; in the studies checked, under half of the shortfall reflects unresolved V genes, and no reason is known for the rest. D and trimming were read from the DNA, whereas the V and J calls and clone size are those reported in that table. Present in this sample are around 90,000 clones, approximately 81% of which were seen just once. The top ten constitute 2.5% to 4% of the sample.

Broad study findings and their caveats: Most CMV-associated TCR beta chains appeared to be HLA-restricted in a later analysis, and the HLA associations seemed to be driven largely by CMV exposure. A further reported finding was that TCR beta sequences accurately predicted the HLA-A and HLA-B alleles for most subjects in the first cohort. Some IMGT-functional V segments, including TRBV6-2 and TRBV6-3, could not be distinguished by the 87-base-pair reads and were therefore excluded. Across donors, most TCR sequences were observed very rarely, whereas some public TCRs were present in many individuals. Strong co-occurrence of HLA alleles, especially DR and DQ, made assigning TCR associations to individual alleles difficult. A later analysis found that HLA-associated TCR beta chains were more clonally expanded and had lower generation probabilities than equally common non-associated chains. In an earlier analysis of approximately 590 of the donors, most TCR beta V segments were observed in productive rearrangements about 87% or about 30% of the time, broadly matching IMGT annotations. A later genetic analysis associated a missense DCLRE1C variant with V-gene and J-gene trimming of TCR beta chains, and an independent cohort replicated the association. A group of highly shared sequence variants was considered likely to be a technical artifact of the sequencing pipeline. A later genetic analysis reported fewer N-insertions in productive TCRs among donors in an Asian-associated ancestry cluster than the roughly 670-donor mean. Sequencing depth was assumed to be roughly uniform across donors in the presence/absence analyses, though that assumption may not hold. Linkage disequilibrium might explain the correlated functional status among segregating V segments, but an unknown experimental factor could not be excluded. In a later analysis, several top co-occurrence clusters were reported to appear linked to parvovirus B19, influenza, CMV and Epstein-Barr virus. Three of the identified cytomegalovirus-associated TCR beta chains were confirmed in vitro to be specific for cytomegalovirus antigens. Immune exposure information for the cohort was limited to CMV serostatus. This cohort had only TCR beta chains sequenced, and the lack of alpha or paired-chain data limited which features could be detected. In a later analysis, TCR association rates were found to vary across HLA loci, with the most associated TCRs seen for DRB1 alleles and the fewest for HLA-C alleles. Because counts were too low, roughly 18 rarely observed V segments, including chromosome 9 orphons, were left out of the earlier analysis of some 640 of the donors. The study listed approximately 160 TCR beta chains as associated with cytomegalovirus. The authors suggested that the approach could potentially be generalized to other disease states and immunological phenotypes. Because HLA typing was unavailable for some donors at each locus, only the typed subset was used in association tests. In both the original and validation cohorts, the classifier was reported to diagnose cytomegalovirus status with high specificity and sensitivity. In a later analysis, some 17,000 TCR beta sequences were associated with specific HLA alleles at a false discovery rate of 0.05.

As for this clone: The specificity of this receptor is unknown. The junction and the germline gene differ at one end; a read error may be behind it.

The sequence joins TRBV7-3 to TRBJ2-3; 7 bases in the junction line up with TRBD1. The sequence was obtained from a woman aged 40 to 49 in good health and CMV-seronegative. Sequences were obtained from PBMCs. The nucleotide sequence reads as follows: TGTGCCAGCACCTTACCTTCCATTTACAGGGGAAGCCAAGATACGCAGTATTTT. It is translated as CASTLPSIYRGSQDTQYF. The variable domain in full, with residues beyond the CDR3 obtained from the reference TRBV7-3 and TRBJ2-3 genes, is GAGVSQTPSNKVTEKGKYVELRCDPISGHTALYWYRQSLGQGPEFLIYFQGTGAADDSGLPNDRFFAVRPEGSVSTLKIQRTERGDSAVYLCASTLPSIYRGSQDTQYFGPGTRLTVL.